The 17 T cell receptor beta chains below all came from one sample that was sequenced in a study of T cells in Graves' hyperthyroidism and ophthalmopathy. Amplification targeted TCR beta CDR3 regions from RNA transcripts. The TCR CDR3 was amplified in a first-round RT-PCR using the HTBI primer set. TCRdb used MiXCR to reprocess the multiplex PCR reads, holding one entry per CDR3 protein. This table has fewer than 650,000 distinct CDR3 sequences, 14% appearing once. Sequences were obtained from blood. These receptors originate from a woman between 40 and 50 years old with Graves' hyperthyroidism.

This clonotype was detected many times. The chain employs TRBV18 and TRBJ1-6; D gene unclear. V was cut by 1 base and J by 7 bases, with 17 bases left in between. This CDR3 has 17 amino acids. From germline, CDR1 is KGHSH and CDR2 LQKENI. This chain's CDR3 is CASSPQRDLGRNSPLHF. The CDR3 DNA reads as TGTGCCAGCTCACCACAAAGAGATCTAGGGAGGAATTCACCCCTCCACTTT.

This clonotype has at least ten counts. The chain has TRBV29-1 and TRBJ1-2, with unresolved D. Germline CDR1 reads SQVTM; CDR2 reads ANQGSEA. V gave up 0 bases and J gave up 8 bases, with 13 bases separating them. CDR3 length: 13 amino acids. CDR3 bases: TGCAGCGTTGAAGATCTTAAAAGGGTCGGCTACACCTTC. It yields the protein CSVEDLKRVGYTF.

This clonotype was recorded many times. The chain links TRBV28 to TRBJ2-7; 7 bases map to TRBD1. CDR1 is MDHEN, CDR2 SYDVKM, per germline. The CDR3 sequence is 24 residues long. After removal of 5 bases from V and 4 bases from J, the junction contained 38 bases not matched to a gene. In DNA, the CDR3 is TGTGCCAGCAGTCCTCTCACCCAGGACAGGCTTCTCGTCAAACGTACAGAAACCTTATACGAGCAGTACTTC. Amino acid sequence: CASSPLTQDRLLVKRTETLYEQYF.

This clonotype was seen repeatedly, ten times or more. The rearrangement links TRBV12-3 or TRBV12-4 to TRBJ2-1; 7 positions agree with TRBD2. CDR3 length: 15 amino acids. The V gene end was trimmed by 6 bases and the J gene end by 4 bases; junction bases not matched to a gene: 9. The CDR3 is CASSHGPSGYNEQFF. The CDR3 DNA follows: TGTGCCAGCAGCCACGGGCCTAGCGGATACAATGAGCAGTTCTTC.

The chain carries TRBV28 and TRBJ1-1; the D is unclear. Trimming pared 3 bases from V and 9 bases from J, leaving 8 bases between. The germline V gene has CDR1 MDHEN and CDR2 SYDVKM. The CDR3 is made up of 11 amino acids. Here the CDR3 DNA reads TGTGCCAGCAGTTTGCCGGGGAAAGCTTTCTTT. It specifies CASSLPGKAFF.

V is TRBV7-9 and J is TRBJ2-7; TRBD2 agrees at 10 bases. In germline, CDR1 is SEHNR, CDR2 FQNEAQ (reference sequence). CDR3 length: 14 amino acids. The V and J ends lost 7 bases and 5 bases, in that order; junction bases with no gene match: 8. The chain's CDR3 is CASINGLAGDEQYF. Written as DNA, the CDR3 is TGTGCCAGCATAAACGGGCTAGCGGGAGACGAGCAGTACTTC.

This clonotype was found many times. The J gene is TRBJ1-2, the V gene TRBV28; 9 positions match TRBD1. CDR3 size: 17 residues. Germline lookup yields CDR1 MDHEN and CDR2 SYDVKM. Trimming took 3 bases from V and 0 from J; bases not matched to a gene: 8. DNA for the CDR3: TGTGCCAGCAGTTTGACCCCCCGGGACAGGGCTAACTATGGCTACACCTTC. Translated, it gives CASSLTPRDRANYGYTF.

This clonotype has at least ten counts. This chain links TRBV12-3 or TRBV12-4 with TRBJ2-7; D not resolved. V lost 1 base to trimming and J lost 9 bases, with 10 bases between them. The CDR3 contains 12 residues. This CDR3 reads CASSLGISGQYF. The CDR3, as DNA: TGTGCCAGCAGTTTAGGAATATCGGGGCAGTACTTC.

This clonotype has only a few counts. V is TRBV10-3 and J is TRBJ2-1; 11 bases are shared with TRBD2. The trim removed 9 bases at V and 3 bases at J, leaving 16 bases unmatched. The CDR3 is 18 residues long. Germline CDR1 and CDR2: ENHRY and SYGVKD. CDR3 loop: CAISGQGTGTSGYNEQFF. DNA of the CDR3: TGTGCCATTAGCGGACAGGGGACAGGGACTAGCGGCTACAATGAGCAGTTCTTC.

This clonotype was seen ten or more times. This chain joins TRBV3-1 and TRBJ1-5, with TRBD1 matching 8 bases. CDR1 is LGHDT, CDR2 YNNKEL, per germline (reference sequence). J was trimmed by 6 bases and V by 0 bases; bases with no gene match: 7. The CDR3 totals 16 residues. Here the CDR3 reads CASSQDGGQGGQPQHF. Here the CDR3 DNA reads TGTGCCAGCAGCCAAGACGGAGGACAGGGAGGTCAGCCCCAGCATTTT.

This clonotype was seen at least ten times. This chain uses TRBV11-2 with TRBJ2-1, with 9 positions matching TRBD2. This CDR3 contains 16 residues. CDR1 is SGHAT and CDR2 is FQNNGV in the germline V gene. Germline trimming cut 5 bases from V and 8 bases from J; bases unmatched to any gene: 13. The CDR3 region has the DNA TGTGCCAGCAGCCCCGTTGGCGCGGGAGGGAACGATGAGCAGTTCTTC. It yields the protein CASSPVGAGGNDEQFF.

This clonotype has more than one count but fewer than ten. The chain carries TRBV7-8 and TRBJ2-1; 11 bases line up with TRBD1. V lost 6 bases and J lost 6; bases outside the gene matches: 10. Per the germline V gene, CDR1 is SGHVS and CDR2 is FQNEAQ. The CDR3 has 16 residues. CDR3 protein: CASSLRDRGIFNEQFF. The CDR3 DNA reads TGTGCCAGCAGTTTGAGGGACAGGGGGATTTTCAATGAGCAGTTCTTC.

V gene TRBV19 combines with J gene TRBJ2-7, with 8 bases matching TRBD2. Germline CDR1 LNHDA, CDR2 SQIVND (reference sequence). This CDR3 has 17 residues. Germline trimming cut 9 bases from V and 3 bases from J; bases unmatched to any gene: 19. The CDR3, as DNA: TGTGCCAGGACTTTTCCCACCGGGACTAGAATATACTACGAGCAGTACTTC. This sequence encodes CARTFPTGTRIYYEQYF.

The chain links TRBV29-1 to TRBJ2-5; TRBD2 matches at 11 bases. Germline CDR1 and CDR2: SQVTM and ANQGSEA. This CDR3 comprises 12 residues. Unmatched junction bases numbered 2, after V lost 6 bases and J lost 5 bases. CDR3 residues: CSVLAGGETQYF. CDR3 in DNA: TGCAGCGTCCTAGCGGGGGGCGAGACCCAGTACTTC.

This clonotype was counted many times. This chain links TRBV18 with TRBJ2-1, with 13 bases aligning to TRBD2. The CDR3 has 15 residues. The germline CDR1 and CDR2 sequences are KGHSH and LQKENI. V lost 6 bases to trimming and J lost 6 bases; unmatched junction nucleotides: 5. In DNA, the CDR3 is TGTGCCAGCTCGCGGGGACTAGCGGGGAGCAATGAGCAGTTCTTC. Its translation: CASSRGLAGSNEQFF.

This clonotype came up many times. CDR3 sequence (DNA): TGTGCCAGCAGGATGGGAGAACTTAATTCACCCCTCCACTTT. This translates into CASRMGELNSPLHF. J is TRBJ1-6 and V is TRBV7-9; D gene uncertain. V was shortened by 6 bases and J by 6 bases, with 12 bases between the two germline ends. Germline V gives CDR1 SEHNR, CDR2 FQNEAQ (reference sequence). The CDR3 spans 14 residues.

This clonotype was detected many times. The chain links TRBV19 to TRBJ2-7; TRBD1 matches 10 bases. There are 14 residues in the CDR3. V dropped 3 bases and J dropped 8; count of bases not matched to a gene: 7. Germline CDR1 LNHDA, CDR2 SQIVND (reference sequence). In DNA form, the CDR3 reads TGTGCCAGTAGTATTTCGGGACAGGGGCAGAAGCAGTACTTC. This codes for CASSISGQGQKQYF.